These 14 T cell receptor beta chains came from one sample sequenced in a study of CD8 T cell repertoires and HIV-1 epitope variants. No antigen is known for these receptors. Profiling relied on immunoSEQ multiplex PCR, and the TCRdb table lists in-frame clones only, not all of them. The table has 5,700 or so clones, 50% to 80% seen once. The material sequenced was cultured CD8+ T cells derived from PBMCs. The receptors were gathered from a male donor with HIV.

This chain links TRBV11-2 with TRBJ2-1; 8 nucleotides match TRBD1. This CDR3 spans 16 amino acids. V was pared by 7 bases and J by 5 bases, with 13 bases of the junction left unmatched. Per germline, CDR1 SGHAT and CDR2 FQNNGV. CDR3 DNA sequence: TGTGCCAGCACCTTGAGGGACAGGAATCCCCACAATGAGCAGTTCTTC. This encodes CASTLRDRNPHNEQFF.

The V call is TRBV12-5, the J call TRBJ2-5; 7 bases line up with TRBD2. CDR3 length: 17 residues. CDR1 is LGHNT and CDR2 is FRNRAP in the germline V gene. The trim removed 0 bases at V and 2 bases at J, leaving 9 bases unmatched. CDR3 in amino acids: CASGLVEGLSLQETQYF. The CDR3 DNA is TGTGCTAGTGGTTTGGTAGAGGGACTAAGCCTACAAGAGACCCAGTACTTC. The variable domain in full, with the rest retrieved from reference TRBV12-5 and TRBJ2-5, is DARVTQTPRHKVTEMGQEVTMRCQPILGHNTVFWYRQTMMQGLELLAYFRNRAPLDDSGMPKDRFSAEMPDATLATLKIQPSEPRDSAVYFCASGLVEGLSLQETQYFGPGTRLLVL.

The CDR3 nucleotides read TGTGCCAGCAGTGTGACCGGTTACGAGCAGTACTTC. It codes for CASSVTGYEQYF. The gene calls are TRBV6-5 and TRBJ2-7, with D hard to call. This CDR3 has 12 residues. Trimming took off 5 bases at V and 4 bases at J, with 9 bases between the two ends. Germline CDR1 and CDR2: MNHEY and SVGAGI.

V and J are TRBV12-5 and TRBJ2-7, with TRBD1 identical over 8 bases. The trim removed 6 bases at V and 6 bases at J, leaving 4 bases unmatched. The CDR3 length is 12 residues. Looked up from germline, CDR1 is LGHNT and CDR2 is FRNRAP. The CDR3 loop is CASGIGQGEQYF. The CDR3 region has the DNA TGTGCTAGTGGCATAGGACAGGGCGAGCAGTACTTC. Full variable domain (rest looked up from reference TRBV12-5 and TRBJ2-7): DARVTQTPRHKVTEMGQEVTMRCQPILGHNTVFWYRQTMMQGLELLAYFRNRAPLDDSGMPKDRFSAEMPDATLATLKIQPSEPRDSAVYFCASGIGQGEQYFGPGTRLTVT.

This clone showed up just once. The CDR3 here is CASSLVGAYEQYF. The CDR3 coding sequence is TGTGCCAGCAGTTTAGTGGGAGCCTACGAGCAGTACTTC. The rearrangement links TRBV27 to TRBJ2-5; D perhaps matches TRBD2 (5 bases). The J call may be incorrect, as the DNA end agrees better with TRBJ2-7. Per germline, CDR1 MNHEY and CDR2 SMNVEV (reference sequence). This CDR3 spans 13 amino acids.

V gene TRBV7-6 combines with J gene TRBJ2-7; D is perhaps TRBD1 (6 bases). V lost 4 bases and J lost 4, with 14 bases in between. Germline V CDR1 and CDR2: SGHVS, FNYEAQ. This CDR3 is built from 14 residues. CDR3 coding DNA: TGTGCCAGCAGCTCCAGGGGCGGCGGGTACGAGCAGTACTTC. It translates to CASSSRGGGYEQYF. The whole variable domain, remainder taken from reference TRBV7-6 and TRBJ2-7, is GAGVSQSPRYKVTKRGQDVALRCDPISGHVSLYWYRQALGQGPEFLTYFNYEAQQDKSGLPNDRFSAERPEGSISTLTIQRTEQRDSAMYRCASSSRGGGYEQYFGPGTRLTVT.

This chain uses TRBV28 with TRBJ2-7, with 7 bases lining up with TRBD2. The CDR3 is 13 residues long. In germline, CDR1 is MDHEN, CDR2 SYDVKM. Trimming removed 2 bases from V and 2 bases from J; junction bases left unmatched: 0. CDR3 in DNA: TGTGCCAGCAGTTTAGGACTAGCCTACGAGCAGTACTTC. This translates into CASSLGLAYEQYF.

The V gene is TRBV5-1, the J gene TRBJ2-5; D is undetermined. The germline V gene has CDR1 SGHRS and CDR2 YFSETQ. The CDR3 spans 12 residues. V lost 0 bases, J lost 5 bases, and 5 bases lay in between. The CDR3 DNA is TGCGCCAGCAGCTTGGTGGGGGAGACCCAGTACTTC. Protein: CASSLVGETQYF.

Turning to this clone: At the DNA level, this CDR3 is encoded by other sequences in the same sample as well. The chain combines TRBV14 with TRBJ1-1; D might be TRBD1 (5 bases). Germline V gene lookup returns CDR1 SGHDN and CDR2 FVKESK. The CDR3 sequence is 14 residues long. V dropped 0 bases and J dropped 7 bases, with 12 bases sitting between them. CDR3 amino acids: CASSQEAGSIEAFF. The CDR3 DNA follows: TGTGCCAGCAGCCAAGAGGCAGGGAGCATTGAAGCTTTCTTT.

The V gene is TRBV28, the J gene TRBJ2-7; D ambiguous. The germline V gene encodes CDR1 MDHEN and CDR2 SYDVKM. V was cut by 2 bases and J by 3 bases, with 14 bases left in between. The CDR3 runs 15 residues. This CDR3 reads CASSLSDPRLYEQYF. The CDR3 DNA reads as TGTGCCAGCAGTTTAAGCGACCCCCGGCTCTACGAGCAGTACTTC.

This clone is labeled as medium-sized. This CDR3 is CASSFGTGELFF. The DNA of the CDR3 is TGTGCCAGCAGTTTCGGCACCGGGGAGCTGTTTTTT. The chain carries TRBV27 and TRBJ2-2; D is unresolved. Germline V gene lookup returns CDR1 MNHEY and CDR2 SMNVEV (reference sequence). This CDR3 contains 12 residues. The V end lost 3 bases, the J end lost 4 bases, and 3 bases lay between the germline ends.

Written as DNA, the CDR3 is TGTGCCAGCAGTCTTGACAGGGATTATAGCAATCAGCCCCAGCATTTT. It translates to CASSLDRDYSNQPQHF. This sequence joins TRBV28 and TRBJ1-5; the match to TRBD1 covers 7 bases. The length of the CDR3 is 16 residues. Trimming cost V 5 bases and J 0 bases; bases outside gene matches: 7. Germline CDR1 reads MDHEN; CDR2 reads SYDVKM.

This clone was detected once. V and J are TRBV9 and TRBJ2-1; the match to TRBD1 covers 7 bases. CDR3 length equals 16 residues. The trim removed 3 bases at V and 3 bases at J, leaving 9 bases unmatched. Germline CDR1 reads SGDLS; CDR2 reads YYNGEE. The CDR3: CASSGMNRGGYNEQFF. The CDR3 nucleotides read TGTGCCAGCAGCGGGATGAACAGGGGCGGCTACAATGAGCAGTTCTTC.

This chain connects TRBV25-1 to TRBJ2-7, with 7 bases that match TRBD1. CDR1 MGHDK and CDR2 SYGVNS come from the germline V gene. Trimming at V came to 5 bases and at J to 2 bases, leaving 15 bases not matched to a gene. The CDR3 contains 17 residues. The CDR3 DNA sequence: TGTGCCAGCAGTCCGACCGTAGGATTGGGACAGCCCTACGAGCAGTACTTC. Amino acid sequence: CASSPTVGLGQPYEQYF.